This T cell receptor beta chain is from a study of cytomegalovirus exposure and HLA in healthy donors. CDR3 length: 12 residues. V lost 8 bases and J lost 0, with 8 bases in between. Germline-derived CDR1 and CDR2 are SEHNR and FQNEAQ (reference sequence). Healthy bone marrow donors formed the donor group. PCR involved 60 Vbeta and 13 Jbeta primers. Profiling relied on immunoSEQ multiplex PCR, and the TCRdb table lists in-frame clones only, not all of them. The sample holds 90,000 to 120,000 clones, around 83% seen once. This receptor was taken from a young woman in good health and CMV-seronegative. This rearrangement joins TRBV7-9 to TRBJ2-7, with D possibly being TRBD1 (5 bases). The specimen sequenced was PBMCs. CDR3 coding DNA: TGTGCCAGCCAGGGCCTCTCCTACGAGCAGTACTTC. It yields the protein CASQGLSYEQYF.